The T cell receptor beta chain under discussion was sequenced for a study of CD8 T cells in ankylosing spondylitis. General study results and limits: Seemingly distinctive of ankylosing spondylitis blood was a TCR beta motif formed by eight highly homologous variants. Significant enrichment of disease-linked clones was reported in matched ankylosing spondylitis synovial fluid.

Germline CDR1 KGHDR, CDR2 SFDVKD. Trimming shortened V by 1 base and J by 3 bases, and 8 bases separated the two germline ends. This CDR3 has 14 amino acids. TCRdb re-called the 5' RACE reads with MiXCR, one entry per CDR3 protein. The table records hundreds of thousands of distinct CDR3 sequences, about 30% of them present only once. Concerning this clonotype itself: Its specificity is unknown.

The clonotype originates from a male donor with ankylosing spondylitis or in good health (not recorded which). This chain uses TRBV24-1 with TRBJ1-2; maybe TRBD1 (5 bases). The specimen was blood, either unsorted or a sorted T cell fraction (not recorded which). CDR3 in amino acids: CATSDFDRHYGYTF. CDR3 sequence (DNA): TGTGCCACCAGTGATTTTGACAGACACTATGGCTACACCTTC.